The sequence of this TCR beta chain was determined in a study of cytomegalovirus exposure and HLA in healthy donors. Overall study results and limits: TCR beta chains numbering some 160 were designated cytomegalovirus-associated. After further analysis at a later stage, 15,000 to 20,000 TCR beta sequences were associated with HLA alleles at 0.05 false discovery rate.

Germline V gives CDR1 LNHNV, CDR2 YYDKDF (reference sequence). Trimming removed 2 bases from V and 5 bases from J, with 18 bases in between. There are 16 residues in the CDR3. Primers: 60 Vbeta forward and 13 Jbeta reverse. Sequencing used immunoSEQ multiplex PCR; TCRdb keeps in-frame clones, though not all of them. The sample lists approximately 150,000 clones, about 80% seen once, with 1.8% in the top ten. Remarks on this clone: Its antigen remains unknown.

The V and J genes are TRBV15 and TRBJ2-5; tentatively, D is TRBD2 (6 bases). The receptor was derived from a man in his forties or fifties in good health and CMV-seronegative. Sequencing was performed on PBMCs. Here the CDR3 reads CATSRPPGGVQETQYF. CDR3 DNA sequence: TGTGCCACCAGCAGACCGCCCGGCGGGGTGCAGGAGACCCAGTACTTC.